One and the same sample provided the 16 T cell receptor beta chains below, sequenced in a study of OX40 agonist ivuxolimab in advanced cancers. The method was immunoSEQ multiplex PCR; TCRdb's version includes in-frame clones alone and lacks a portion of them. Of roughly 48,000 clones listed, 80% to 90% are singletons. The source material was CD4+ or CD8+ T cells sorted from blood, sampled in a trial of the OX40 agonist ivuxolimab. The receptors derive from an adult with an advanced solid tumor such as melanoma, head and neck, liver or kidney cancer.

The V and J genes are TRBV2 and TRBJ2-1; either TRBD1 or TRBD2 may supply D (5 bases each). The CDR3 is 14 amino acids. The germline V gene encodes CDR1 SNHLY and CDR2 FYNNEI. V shed 8 bases and J shed 0 bases, with 11 bases lying between them. CDR3 coding DNA: TGTGCCAGCTTGCCAGGGAGCTCCTACAATGAGCAGTTCTTC. Translation gives CASLPGSSYNEQFF.

Only one count was recorded for this clone. The V gene is TRBV6-5, the J gene TRBJ1-1, with D unresolved. V was clipped by 7 bases and J by 4 bases, with 16 bases between them. Germline assignment: CDR1 MNHEY and CDR2 SVGAGI. The CDR3 consists of 14 residues. CDR3 region: CASTIGWGGTEAFF. The CDR3 bases are TGTGCCAGCACCATAGGATGGGGAGGCACTGAAGCTTTCTTT.

The chain is built from TRBV11-3 and TRBJ2-1; TRBD1 is a possible D gene (5 bases). Germline CDR1 and CDR2: SGHNT and YENEEA. The CDR3 contains 16 residues. Trimming stripped 1 base from V and 7 bases from J, with 17 bases between. The CDR3 region is CASSLGTGEGKNEQFF. The CDR3 coding sequence is TGTGCCAGCAGCTTAGGCACAGGAGAAGGAAAAAATGAGCAGTTCTTC.

V is TRBV27 and J is TRBJ1-1, with 9 nucleotides matching TRBD1. The CDR3 is 15 amino acids. Per germline, CDR1 MNHEY and CDR2 SMNVEV (reference sequence). After removal of 4 bases from V and 7 bases from J, the junction contained 10 bases not matched to a gene. CDR3 sequence reads: CASSSVPGQGLEAFF. The CDR3 DNA sequence: TGTGCCAGCAGTTCTGTACCGGGACAGGGCCTTGAAGCTTTCTTT.

V usage is TRBV7-9 and J usage is TRBJ2-5; D may be TRBD1 (6 bases). The CDR3 length is 13 residues. V lost 5 bases and J 2 bases, leaving 9 bases between the germline ends. Germline-derived CDR1 and CDR2 are SEHNR and FQNEAQ (reference sequence). The CDR3 DNA reads TGTGCCAGCAGCCCGGACAGACAAGAGACCCAGTACTTC. Its translation is CASSPDRQETQYF.

The count of this clone is one. This chain links TRBV11-1 with TRBJ1-2; no firm D call. V was trimmed by 1 base and J by 2 bases, leaving 2 bases between them. Germline loops: CDR1 SGHAT, CDR2 FQDESV (reference sequence). This CDR3 has 12 residues. In DNA form, the CDR3 reads TGTGCCAGCAGCTTAGGGAACTATGGCTACACCTTC. This translates into CASSLGNYGYTF.

The count of this clone is one. The chain links TRBV6-6 to TRBJ2-1, with a tentative D call TRBD2 (5 bases). CDR1 and CDR2 from the germline V gene are MNHNY and SVGAGI (reference sequence). Trimming removed 6 bases at V and 8 bases at J, with 20 bases between. CDR3 size: 15 residues. CDR3 sequence (DNA): TGTGCCAGCAGAGGATTGGGTCTTGGAGGCGATGAGCAGTTCTTC. Amino acid sequence: CASRGLGLGGDEQFF.

The V call is TRBV2, the J call TRBJ2-5, with a possible D match to TRBD1 (6 bases). The CDR3 is made up of 15 amino acids. Germline V CDR1 and CDR2: SNHLY, FYNNEI. Trimming stripped 8 bases from V and 4 bases from J, with 20 bases between. The CDR3 is CASGGYRDGRETQYF. CDR3 nucleotides: TGTGCCAGCGGAGGATACAGGGATGGGAGAGAGACCCAGTACTTC. The full variable domain, its missing parts supplied by reference TRBV2 and TRBJ2-5, is EPEVTQTPSHQVTQMGQEVILRCVPISNHLYFYWYRQILGQKVEFLVSFYNNEISEKSEIFDDQFSVERPDGSNFTLKIRSTKLEDSAMYFCASGGYRDGRETQYFGPGTRLLVL.

V usage is TRBV7-2 and J usage is TRBJ1-2; D not resolved. The germline CDR1 and CDR2 sequences are SGHTA and FQGNSA. This CDR3 has 16 residues. V lost 5 bases to trimming and J lost 4 bases, with 20 bases between them. The CDR3 loop is CASSLYRDGKTYGYTF. The DNA for the CDR3 is TGTGCCAGCAGCCTATATCGAGACGGAAAGACCTATGGCTACACCTTC.

The chain uses TRBV6-6 and TRBJ1-6; D uncertain. V lost 2 bases, J lost 12 bases, and 8 bases lay in between. CDR1 and CDR2 from the germline V gene are MNHNY and SVGAGI (reference sequence). CDR3 length equals 12 residues. CDR3: CASSYTSRPLHF. CDR3 DNA: TGTGCCAGCAGTTACACAAGCAGACCCCTCCACTTT.

The V call is TRBV28, the J call TRBJ1-4; TRBD1 matches 7 bases. The CDR3 loop spans 16 amino acids. Germline V gene lookup returns CDR1 MDHEN and CDR2 SYDVKM. The J segment lost 3 bases and the V segment lost 4 bases, leaving 8 bases of the junction unmatched. CDR3 in amino acids: CASSSLTGNPNEKLFF. The CDR3 nucleotides are TGTGCCAGCAGTTCATTGACAGGGAACCCTAATGAAAAACTGTTTTTT.

About this clone: At the DNA level, this CDR3 is encoded by other sequences in the same sample as well. CDR3 DNA sequence: TGTGCCAGCAGCTTAGGCATCCAAGAGACCCAGTACTTC. Translation gives CASSLGIQETQYF. The V call is TRBV7-8, the J call TRBJ2-5, with D hard to call. V was clipped by 1 base and J by 1 base, with 4 bases between them. The CDR3 has 13 amino acids. Germline V gene data show CDR1 as SGHVS and CDR2 as FQNEAQ.

The chain has TRBV6-5 and TRBJ1-5; D not certain. CDR1 and CDR2 (germline): MNHEY, SVGAGI. The germline V and J ends were trimmed by 0 bases and 7 bases, with 7 bases remaining between them. The CDR3 contains 13 residues. The CDR3 loop reads CASSYSISQPQHF. The DNA for the CDR3 is TGTGCCAGCAGTTACTCCATTTCCCAGCCCCAGCATTTT.

The chain links TRBV19 to TRBJ1-4, with D uncertain. With 1 base removed from V and 6 bases from J, the gap between germline ends came to 12 bases. This CDR3 has 15 residues. CDR1 LNHDA and CDR2 SQIVND come from the germline V gene (reference sequence). The CDR3 here is CASSIGAVPYEKLFF. CDR3 nucleotides: TGTGCCAGTAGTATAGGGGCAGTTCCCTATGAAAAACTGTTTTTT.

The V call is TRBV2, the J call TRBJ2-3; possibly TRBD2 for D (7 bases). Germline CDR1 reads SNHLY; CDR2 reads FYNNEI. The ends were cut back, 5 bases at V and 1 base at J, with 13 bases in the middle. This CDR3 spans 15 amino acids. The CDR3 spells CASSLWGGRTDTQYF. The CDR3 bases are TGTGCCAGCAGTCTCTGGGGGGGGCGCACAGATACGCAGTATTTT.

CDR3 bases: TGTGCCAGCAGCCATATTACAGGGGGCGTTGGGACCTTC. Translation gives CASSHITGGVGTF. This chain connects TRBV27 to TRBJ1-2; 9 bases line up with TRBD1. There are 13 residues in the CDR3. Germline CDR1 reads MNHEY; CDR2 reads SMNVEV (reference sequence). With 6 bases clipped from V and 14 bases from J, the junction kept 13 bases outside the gene matches.